Below, 28 T cell receptor beta chains from the same sample are listed, as sequenced in a study of molecular identifiers for immune sequencing clone quantification. One entry per CDR3 protein, called by TCRdb with MiXCR from the PCR reads. The sample shows some 100,000 distinct CDR3 sequences, about 20% of them seen only once. Sequencing used naive CD8+ T cells from blood, with Jurkat cell RNA spiked in. Subset: FACS-sorted CD8+CD4-CCR7+CD45RA+ naive T cells. These receptors were taken from a human donor in good health. Some libraries in this study had Jurkat cell RNA spiked in.

On this clonotype: A much larger clone is a single base away; this may be a read error. The chain couples TRBV27 to TRBJ1-5; D may be TRBD1 (5 bases). V lost 5 bases and J 0 bases, leaving 17 bases between the germline ends. This CDR3 contains 17 residues. Germline V lookup: CDR1 MNHEY, CDR2 SMNVEV (reference sequence). CDR3 DNA sequence: TGTGCCAGCAGTCTCGGGGCGGTTGGAGATAGCAATCAGCCCCAGCATTTT. Translated: CASSLGAVGDSNQPQHF.

This clonotype was recorded many times. The chain carries TRBV19 and TRBJ2-1; 14 positions agree with TRBD2. Germline values: CDR1 LNHDA, CDR2 SQIVND (reference sequence). The V gene end was trimmed by 3 bases and the J gene end by 7 bases; junction bases not matched to a gene: 2. CDR3 length: 15 amino acids. CDR3 bases: TGTGCCAGTAGTATGGGGACTAGCGGGAGAAATGAGCAGTTCTTC. It encodes CASSMGTSGRNEQFF. The full variable domain, with the rest looked up from reference TRBV19 and TRBJ2-1, is DGGITQSPKYLFRKEGQNVTLSCEQNLNHDAMYWYRQDPGQGLRLIYYSQIVNDFQKGDIAEGYSVSREKKESFPLTVTSAQKNPTAFYLCASSMGTSGRNEQFFGPGTRLTVL.

This clonotype was seen ten or more times. The chain is built from TRBV27 and TRBJ1-2; D gene unclear. From germline, CDR1 is MNHEY and CDR2 SMNVEV (reference sequence). CDR3 length: 11 residues. Trimming removed 6 bases at V and 5 bases at J, with 7 bases between. CDR3 nucleotides: TGTGCCAGCAGGGGGTTGTATGGCTACACCTTC. This gives the protein CASRGLYGYTF.

This clonotype was detected many times. The chain is built from TRBV12-3 or TRBV12-4 and TRBJ1-4; D perhaps matches TRBD1 (5 bases). The CDR3 runs 14 residues. Trimming removed 6 bases at V and 4 bases at J, with 12 bases between. The CDR3 DNA follows: TGTGCCAGCAGGAACCCAGGGAGTAATGAAAAACTGTTTTTT. Translating it yields CASRNPGSNEKLFF.

Worth noting for this clonotype: This could be a read error, since a much larger clone is one nucleotide away. The genes are TRBV12-3 or TRBV12-4 and TRBJ2-5; 8 bases fit TRBD1. The CDR3 is 13 residues long. CDR3 sequence (DNA): TGTGCCAGCAGTTTTCAGGGGGCAGAGACCCAGCACTTC. Translation gives CASSFQGAETQHF.

This clonotype was counted at least ten times. The chain joins TRBV12-3 or TRBV12-4 to TRBJ2-1; D is possibly TRBD2 (6 bases). Trimming shortened V by 2 bases and J by 4 bases, and 15 bases separated the two germline ends. The CDR3 is 16 amino acids. The CDR3: CASSLNLYGGYNEQFF. In nucleotides, the CDR3 is TGTGCCAGCAGTTTAAATTTGTATGGAGGGTACAATGAGCAGTTCTTC.

Regarding this clonotype: One junction end does not reproduce the germline sequence, and a read error may be involved. This chain links TRBV6-5 with TRBJ2-7; 9 nucleotides line up with TRBD2. CDR1 is MNHEY, CDR2 SVGAGI, per germline. This CDR3 contains 15 residues. CDR3 coding DNA: TGTACCAGCAGTCCCGGGTCTAGCGGGATGTACGAGCAGTACTTC. Translating it yields CTSSPGSSGMYEQYF.

This clonotype showed up many times. V and J are TRBV5-5 and TRBJ2-5, with 9 bases matching TRBD1. CDR1 SGHKS and CDR2 YYEKEE come from the germline V gene (reference sequence). Trimming removed 2 bases from V and 2 bases from J; junction bases left unmatched: 13. The CDR3 length is 18 residues. CDR3: CASSLTFGQGFFQETQYF. CDR3 bases: TGTGCCAGCAGCTTAACCTTTGGACAGGGGTTCTTTCAAGAGACCCAGTACTTC.

Ten or more counts support this clonotype. The chain links TRBV19 to TRBJ2-7; a possible D gene is TRBD1 (6 bases). The V end lost 4 bases, the J end lost 4 bases, and 11 bases lay between the germline ends. Germline CDR1 is LNHDA and CDR2 is SQIVND (reference sequence). CDR3 size: 13 residues. Written as DNA, the CDR3 is TGTGCCAGTAGTACCTTTACAGGGTACGAGCAGTACTTC. Protein: CASSTFTGYEQYF. The variable domain in full, completed from reference TRBV19 and TRBJ2-7, reads DGGITQSPKYLFRKEGQNVTLSCEQNLNHDAMYWYRQDPGQGLRLIYYSQIVNDFQKGDIAEGYSVSREKKESFPLTVTSAQKNPTAFYLCASSTFTGYEQYFGPGTRLTVT.

This clonotype has just a few counts. V and J are TRBV2 and TRBJ1-5; tentatively, D is TRBD1 (5 bases). Germline CDR1 reads SNHLY; CDR2 reads FYNNEI. The CDR3 length is 14 residues. V was shortened by 1 base and J by 6 bases, with 10 bases between the two germline ends. This chain's CDR3 is CASSEGGAAQPQHF. The CDR3 nucleotides read TGTGCCAGCAGTGAAGGCGGGGCTGCTCAGCCCCAGCATTTT.

This clonotype was counted at least ten times. The rearrangement joins TRBV20-1 to TRBJ1-1; D is uncertain. The CDR3 is 12 residues long. Germline CDR1 reads DFQATT; CDR2 reads SNEGSKA (reference sequence). The ends were cut back, 2 bases at V and 6 bases at J, with 10 bases in the middle. The chain's CDR3 is CSARFLRAEAFF. In DNA, the CDR3 is TGCAGTGCTAGATTTCTCCGGGCTGAAGCTTTCTTT.

This clonotype was counted ten times or more. The chain carries TRBV27 and TRBJ2-7; 11 nucleotides match TRBD1. With V trimmed by 5 bases and J by 4 bases, 13 bases remained unmatched. CDR1 and CDR2 from the germline V gene are MNHEY and SMNVEV (reference sequence). This CDR3 spans 17 amino acids. The CDR3 DNA is TGTGCCAGCAGTGGGGTGGATGGTGGACAGGGGGCGTACGAGCAGTACTTC. Translating gives CASSGVDGGQGAYEQYF.

This clonotype occurred many times. The gene calls are TRBV3-1 and TRBJ1-1; no reliable D call. The CDR3 extends over 16 amino acids. Germline V gene lookup returns CDR1 LGHDT and CDR2 YNNKEL (reference sequence). Trimming pared 4 bases from V and 0 bases from J, leaving 15 bases between. This CDR3 is CASSPPLPDMNTEAFF. The CDR3 bases are TGTGCCAGCAGCCCCCCCTTGCCAGACATGAACACTGAAGCTTTCTTT.

Worth noting for this clonotype: Being one base from a much bigger clone, this may be a read error. The V call is TRBV7-9, the J call TRBJ1-5, with D perhaps matching TRBD1 (5 bases). This CDR3 contains 13 residues. Germline CDR1 and CDR2: SEHNR and FQNEAQ (reference sequence). The CDR3 sequence: CASSQGARQPRHF. In DNA form, the CDR3 reads TGTGCCAGCTCCCAGGGCGCGAGGCAGCCCCGGCATTTT.

This clonotype was detected ten times or more. This chain links TRBV6-5 with TRBJ2-7; TRBD2 matches 14 bases. The germline V gene has CDR1 MNHEY and CDR2 SVGAGI. The CDR3 totals 15 residues. The V gene end was trimmed by 4 bases and the J gene end by 5 bases; junction bases not matched to a gene: 4. CDR3 sequence reads: CASSSLGLAGDEQYF. The DNA of the CDR3 is TGTGCCAGCAGTTCCCTGGGACTAGCGGGAGACGAGCAGTACTTC.

This clonotype was recorded many times. The rearrangement uses TRBV7-9 and TRBJ2-7; no firm D call. Trimming took 1 base from V and 2 from J, leaving 9 bases between them. CDR1 is SEHNR and CDR2 is FQNEAQ in the germline V gene (reference sequence). The CDR3 contains 14 residues. CDR3 loop: CASSLVGNAYEQYF. The CDR3 region has the DNA TGTGCCAGCAGCTTAGTTGGCAACGCCTACGAGCAGTACTTC.

The sample holds many counts of this clonotype. The chain is built from TRBV7-9 and TRBJ2-1, with D perhaps matching TRBD1 or TRBD2 (6 bases each). CDR1 and CDR2 (germline): SEHNR, FQNEAQ (reference sequence). The CDR3 loop spans 15 amino acids. Trimming removed 5 bases from V and 7 bases from J, with 18 bases in between. The CDR3 spells CASSPRWGAGNEQFF. The CDR3 DNA follows: TGTGCCAGCAGCCCCCGTTGGGGGGCCGGGAATGAGCAGTTCTTC.

This clonotype came up many times. The rearrangement links TRBV19 to TRBJ1-1; D is ambiguous. Germline CDR1 and CDR2: LNHDA and SQIVND (reference sequence). Deletions cut 3 bases from V and 0 bases from J, with 8 bases between. The CDR3 loop spans 14 amino acids. CDR3 DNA sequence: TGTGCCAGTAGTATTATCCGCGTGAACACTGAAGCTTTCTTT. It specifies CASSIIRVNTEAFF. The whole variable domain, filled in from reference TRBV19 and TRBJ1-1, reads DGGITQSPKYLFRKEGQNVTLSCEQNLNHDAMYWYRQDPGQGLRLIYYSQIVNDFQKGDIAEGYSVSREKKESFPLTVTSAQKNPTAFYLCASSIIRVNTEAFFGQGTRLTVV.

In its sample, this clonotype was seen many times. The CDR3 here is CASSLRRMSTDTQYF. CDR3 nucleotides: TGTGCCAGCAGCTTACGCCGAATGAGCACAGATACGCAGTATTTT. This chain joins TRBV7-9 and TRBJ2-3; D is unclear. Germline V gene sequence: CDR1 SEHNR, CDR2 FQNEAQ (reference sequence). The V gene lost 2 bases and the J gene lost 0 bases, with 9 bases spanning the gap. This CDR3 is built from 15 residues.

In its sample, this clonotype was seen many times. J is TRBJ2-3 and V is TRBV5-4; 10 bases line up with TRBD2. The CDR3 totals 16 residues. Germline assignment: CDR1 SGHNT and CDR2 YYREEE (reference sequence). J gave up 0 bases and V 4 bases, and 5 bases lay outside the gene matches. CDR3 nucleotides: TGTGCCAGCAGCGGAGGACTAGCGGAAAGCACAGATACGCAGTATTTT. Residues: CASSGGLAESTDTQYF.

At least ten counts were recorded for this clonotype. V gene TRBV7-6 combines with J gene TRBJ1-1; 8 bases are a match to TRBD1. The junction had 1 base not matched to a gene; V was cut back by 1 base and J by 0 bases. Per the germline V gene, CDR1 is SGHVS and CDR2 is FNYEAQ. CDR3 length equals 15 residues. In nucleotides, the CDR3 is TGTGCCAGCAGCTTAGGACAGGGGATGAACACTGAAGCTTTCTTT. Translated, it gives CASSLGQGMNTEAFF.

The chain recombines TRBV4-1 with TRBJ2-3; either TRBD1 or TRBD2 may fit D (6 bases each). The CDR3 is made up of 18 amino acids. Germline V gene data show CDR1 as MGHRA and CDR2 as YSYEKL. V lost 0 bases to trimming and J lost 5 bases, with 21 bases between them. This CDR3 is CASSQEGAGLAILDTQYF. DNA of the CDR3: TGCGCCAGCAGCCAAGAGGGGGCCGGTCTAGCGATCTTAGATACGCAGTATTTT.

This clonotype was seen repeatedly, ten times or more. This chain uses TRBV7-6 with TRBJ1-1; TRBD1 matches 10 bases. V was clipped by 5 bases and J by 0 bases; unmatched bases: 6. Germline V gives CDR1 SGHVS, CDR2 FNYEAQ. This CDR3 has 16 amino acids. CDR3 amino acids: CASSITGTGVNTEAFF. The DNA for the CDR3 is TGTGCCAGCAGCATCACCGGGACAGGGGTGAACACTGAAGCTTTCTTT.

This clonotype was observed at least ten times. This chain uses TRBV7-9 with TRBJ1-2, with a weak D call TRBD1 (6 bases). The germline V gene encodes CDR1 SEHNR and CDR2 FQNEAQ (reference sequence). The V end lost 4 bases, the J end lost 12 bases, and 12 bases lay between the germline ends. This CDR3 has 11 residues. This CDR3 reads CASSSDRTNTF. CDR3 nucleotide sequence: TGTGCCAGCAGCTCAGACAGGACTAACACCTTC.

Notes on this clonotype: A read error may be the cause here, since a much bigger clone is one base away. The V call is TRBV11-2, the J call TRBJ2-7, with 11 bases matching TRBD2. The germline V gene encodes CDR1 SGHAT and CDR2 FQNNGV. CDR3 length: 14 residues. The junction had 9 bases not matched to a gene; V was cut back by 11 bases and J by 3 bases. The CDR3 region has the DNA TGTGCCTGCACCTCGGGACTAGCGGTCTACGAGCAGTACTTC. Protein product: CACTSGLAVYEQYF.

About this clonotype: Germline and junction disagree at one end, which may indicate a read error. The gene calls are TRBV28 and TRBJ1-6; the D gene is possibly TRBD1 (6 bases). Germline CDR1 MDHEN, CDR2 SYDVKM. The CDR3 spans 15 residues. CDR3 DNA: TGTGCCAGCAATTTAGGACAGTTTAGGAATTCACCCCTCCACTTT. The encoded protein is CASNLGQFRNSPLHF.

This clonotype occurred many times. The V and J genes are TRBV4-1 and TRBJ1-1, with 7 bases identical to TRBD1. After removal of 3 bases from V and 5 bases from J, the junction contained 9 bases not matched to a gene. CDR1 and CDR2 from the germline V gene are MGHRA and YSYEKL. This CDR3 has 15 amino acids. The CDR3 sequence: CASSQDDREGTEAFF. CDR3 DNA: TGCGCCAGCAGCCAGGACGACAGGGAAGGGACTGAAGCTTTCTTT.

This clonotype was found a few times. Given a much more abundant clone one base away, this may be a read error. The rearrangement joins TRBV25-1 to TRBJ1-5; D unresolved. Germline CDR1 MGHDK, CDR2 SYGVNS. This CDR3 is 13 amino acids long. The V and J ends lost 3 bases and 5 bases respectively, with 8 bases between them. The CDR3 protein is CASSEVGDQPQHF. For the CDR3, the DNA is TGTGCCAGCAGTGAGGTGGGCGATCAGCCCCAGCATTTT.